This section outlines one TCR beta chain sequence together with its context. TCRdb independently ran MiXCR on the 5' RACE reads; one entry per CDR3 protein. The sample records around 1.7 million distinct CDR3 sequences, about 30% being singletons. The data were taken from a study of identical twins. CDR3 size: 14 residues. CDR1 and CDR2 (germline): SGHTA, FQGNSA. With 5 bases clipped from V and 3 bases from J, the junction kept 4 bases outside the gene matches. The chain links TRBV7-2 to TRBJ1-3; TRBD1 agrees at 7 bases. The sample was cord blood. The clonotype originates from a newborn girl in good health. CDR3 residues: CASSLWTGGNTIYF. CDR3 DNA: TGTGCCAGCAGCCTATGGACAGGTGGAAACACCATATATTTT.